This T cell receptor beta chain derives from a study of OX40 agonist ivuxolimab in advanced cancers. Overall study context: Patients' therapy was ivuxolimab, an antibody that acts as an agonist of OX40 (CD134).

Overall study results and limits: With doses of 0.1 to 3.0 mg/kg, CD4+ and CD8+ blood T cells had undergone clonal expansion by week 6. Low levels of normalized T-cell clonal expansion also appeared in some nonresponders.

V was shortened by 2 bases and J by 1 base, with 5 bases between the two germline ends. Germline V gene lookup returns CDR1 LNHDA and CDR2 SQIVND (reference sequence). CDR3 length equals 13 residues. By share, this clone counts as medium-sized. What it binds is unknown. Libraries were prepared by immunoSEQ multiplex PCR; TCRdb keeps only in-frame clonotypes and omits some of them. The sample contains about 71,000 clones, roughly 93% of which appear only once. Baseline, cycle 4 day 1, and cycle 7 day 1 were the blood sampling points. This chain uses TRBV19 with TRBJ2-5; D not resolved. The sequencing used CD4+ or CD8+ T cells sorted from blood, collected in a trial of the OX40 agonist ivuxolimab. The TCR originated in an adult with an advanced solid tumor such as melanoma, head and neck, liver or kidney cancer. CDR3 region: CASSIFPQETQYF. The CDR3, as DNA: TGTGCCAGTAGTATATTCCCCCAAGAGACCCAGTACTTC. Based on the CDR3 plus reference TRBV19 and TRBJ2-5, the full variable domain is DGGITQSPKYLFRKEGQNVTLSCEQNLNHDAMYWYRQDPGQGLRLIYYSQIVNDFQKGDIAEGYSVSREKKESFPLTVTSAQKNPTAFYLCASSIFPQETQYFGPGTRLLVL.